This is a list of T cell receptor beta chains from one sample in a study of shared clonotypes between healthy human individuals. Assay used: immunoSEQ multiplex PCR; TCRdb lists only in-frame clones, some missing. The table has approximately 95,000 clones, 67% seen once. The sample consisted of memory CD8+ T cells sorted from blood. Every receptor here comes from a young man in good health. The CDR3 runs from the conserved cysteine through the conserved F or W. A D gene is named only where the DNA matches it firmly. Clone size is given for some rows only: seen once, a few or many times, or a class if the clone is expanded.

TRBD1,TRBV7-6,TRBJ2-2,once,CASSRTGPTGELFF,TGTGCCAGCAGCCGGACAGGGCCCACCGGGGAGCTGTTTTTT
TRBD1,TRBV10-3,TRBJ2-7,NA,CAISRTGGSSYEQYF,TGTGCCATCAGTAGGACAGGGGGGAGCTCCTACGAGCAGTACTTC
NA,TRBV28,TRBJ2-1,NA,CASSSQRSFGGSSYNEQFF,TGTGCCAGCAGTTCCCAAAGGTCCTTCGGAGGGAGCTCCTACAATGAGCAGTTCTTC
NA,TRBV11-2,TRBJ2-7,NA,CASSPRQGRLNEQYF,TGTGCCAGCAGCCCGAGGCAAGGGCGGTTAAACGAGCAGTACTTC
NA,TRBV27,TRBJ1-5,few,CASSLRGGTNQPQHF,TGTGCCAGCAGTTTAAGGGGGGGGACAAATCAGCCCCAGCATTTT
NA,TRBV5-1,TRBJ2-3,NA,CASSQRFMDTQYF,TGCGCCAGCAGCCAGAGGTTTATGGATACGCAGTATTTT
NA,TRBV7-8,TRBJ2-1,NA,CASSPGPSSYNEQFF,TGTGCCAGCAGCCCCGGACCGTCCTCCTACAATGAGCAGTTCTTC
NA,TRBV6-4,TRBJ2-1,NA,CASSENQVGSQFF,TGTGCCAGCAGTGAAAATCAAGTCGGGTCCCAGTTCTTC
TRBD1,TRBV2,TRBJ1-5,NA,CASRGRDSDSNQPQHF,TGTGCCAGCAGGGGTCGGGACAGCGATAGCAATCAGCCCCAGCATTTT
NA,TRBV20-1,TRBJ2-5,NA,CSAIQMPTQYF,TGCAGTGCTATTCAGATGCCGACCCAGTACTTC
TRBD2,TRBV6-6,TRBJ2-3,once,CASSPGLDTDTQYF,TGTGCCAGCAGCCCGGGACTAGACACAGATACGCAGTATTTT
NA,TRBV7-9,TRBJ2-1,NA,CASSPPLAYNEQFF,TGTGCCAGCAGTCCGCCGCTAGCGTACAATGAGCAGTTCTTC
TRBD1,TRBV29-1,TRBJ2-5,few,CSVVAGTASQETQYF,TGCAGCGTCGTAGCAGGGACAGCCTCCCAAGAGACCCAGTACTTC
NA,TRBV27,TRBJ2-6,NA,CASSLLGSRENVLTF,TGTGCCAGCAGTTTACTCGGGTCGAGAGAGAACGTCCTGACTTTC
NA,TRBV5-4,TRBJ1-4,NA,CASSLGGRGANEKLFF,TGTGCCAGCAGCTTGGGGGGACGGGGAGCTAATGAAAAACTGTTTTTT
NA,TRBV5-1,TRBJ1-3,NA,CASSPGTVGNTIYF,TGCGCCAGCAGCCCCGGGACCGTGGGAAACACCATATATTTT
NA,TRBV28,TRBJ2-7,NA,CASNYNYEQYF,TGTGCCAGCAACTATAACTACGAGCAGTACTTC
NA,TRBV28,TRBJ2-7,many,CASSLVDYEQYF,TGTGCCAGCAGTTTAGTGGACTACGAGCAGTACTTC
NA,TRBV29-1,TRBJ2-3,once,CSADLRGTDTQYF,TGCAGCGCAGACTTGAGGGGGACAGATACGCAGTATTTT
NA,TRBV27,TRBJ2-7,NA,CASKEVAVSSYEQYF,TGTGCCAGCAAGGAGGTGGCCGTGAGCTCCTACGAGCAGTACTTC
NA,TRBV15,TRBJ2-1,hyperexpanded,CATSRVSGEEQFF,TGTGCCACCAGCAGAGTTTCGGGAGAAGAGCAGTTCTTC
NA,TRBV7-8,TRBJ2-3,NA,CASSLSGARGHTDTQYF,TGTGCCAGCAGCTTATCAGGGGCCCGTGGGCACACAGATACGCAGTATTTT
NA,TRBV11-2,TRBJ1-5,NA,CASSLGSGQPQHF,TGTGCCAGCAGCTTAGGATCCGGACAGCCCCAGCATTTT
TRBD2,TRBV6-6,TRBJ2-3,once,CASSYSAGGPTDTQYF,TGTGCCAGCAGTTATTCCGCGGGAGGGCCCACAGATACGCAGTATTTT
NA,TRBV7-3,TRBJ2-2,NA,CASSPGFPGELFF,TGTGCCAGCAGCCCAGGGTTCCCCGGGGAGCTGTTTTTT
NA,TRBV11-2,TRBJ2-5,NA,CASSLPSGYVHETQYF,TGTGCCAGCAGCTTGCCCAGCGGGTACGTCCACGAGACCCAGTACTTC
NA,TRBV7-2,TRBJ2-7,few,CASSSHGGYEQYF,TGTGCCAGCAGCTCTCACGGAGGCTACGAGCAGTACTTC
NA,TRBV28,TRBJ2-1,NA,CASSLLGGLNEQFF,TGTGCCAGCAGTTTATTAGGGGGACTCAATGAGCAGTTCTTC
NA,TRBV2,TRBJ1-1,NA,CASSDYMNTEAFF,TGTGCCAGCAGTGATTACATGAACACTGAAGCTTTCTTT
NA,TRBV28,TRBJ2-7,NA,CASSLTTSSATYEQYF,TGTGCCAGCAGTTTAACCACGTCTAGCGCTACCTACGAGCAGTACTTC
NA,TRBV27,TRBJ2-7,NA,CASSLSGLVRYEQYF,TGTGCCAGCAGTTTATCTGGACTGGTTCGCTACGAGCAGTACTTC
TRBD2,TRBV2,TRBJ2-1,once,CASSEGGTWTEPGGEQFF,TGTGCCAGCAGTGAGGGAGGGACCTGGACGGAGCCAGGAGGTGAGCAGTTCTTC
NA,TRBV11-2,TRBJ2-7,NA,CASSLLGYSYEQYF,TGTGCCAGCAGCTTACTAGGCTACTCCTACGAGCAGTACTTC
NA,TRBV28,TRBJ2-2,NA,CASRARGPGELFF,TGTGCCAGCAGGGCCCGGGGACCCGGGGAGCTGTTTTTT
NA,TRBV6-5,TRBJ2-6,once,CASSAAGSGANVLTF,TGTGCCAGCAGTGCTGCGGGCTCTGGGGCCAACGTCCTGACTTTC
TRBD1,TRBV25-1,TRBJ2-3,NA,CASSEPSDRADTQYF,TGTGCCAGCAGTGAACCCTCGGACAGGGCAGATACGCAGTATTTT
TRBD2,TRBV7-8,TRBJ2-1,NA,CASSLARIAGAYNEQFF,TGTGCCAGCAGCTTAGCGCGTATAGCGGGAGCCTACAATGAGCAGTTCTTC
TRBD2,TRBV6-6,TRBJ2-5,NA,CASSRGLAGGQETQYF,TGTGCCAGCAGTCGGGGACTAGCGGGAGGTCAAGAGACCCAGTACTTC
TRBD1,TRBV9,TRBJ2-7,NA,CASSVEDRGYEQYF,TGTGCCAGCAGCGTAGAGGACAGGGGCTACGAGCAGTACTTC
NA,TRBV19,TRBJ2-7,NA,CASSRPTLPYEQYF,TGTGCCAGTAGTCGTCCGACACTTCCCTACGAGCAGTACTTC
NA,TRBV7-8,TRBJ2-1,many,CASSLWASYNEQFF,TGTGCCAGCAGCTTATGGGCATCCTACAATGAGCAGTTCTTC
TRBD2,TRBV9,TRBJ2-7,few,CASSVQMGLAGDHEQYF,TGTGCCAGCAGCGTCCAGATGGGACTAGCGGGAGACCACGAGCAGTACTTC
NA,TRBV29-1,TRBJ2-1,NA,CSVRRAGAAEQFF,TGCAGCGTCAGGAGGGCCGGTGCTGCTGAGCAGTTCTTC
TRBD2,TRBV5-6,TRBJ2-1,NA,CASSLGLAGVGFF,TGTGCCAGCAGCTTGGGGCTAGCGGGAGTAGGGTTCTTC
NA,TRBV7-2,TRBJ2-2,once,CASSFPGDTGELFF,TGTGCCAGCAGCTTTCCGGGAGACACCGGGGAGCTGTTTTTT
NA,TRBV11-3,TRBJ2-1,once,CASSPAGSSYNEQFF,TGTGCCAGCAGCCCAGCTGGGAGCTCCTACAATGAGCAGTTCTTC
NA,TRBV19,TRBJ1-1,NA,CASSPVGTEAFF,TGTGCCAGTAGTCCGGTAGGAACTGAAGCTTTCTTT
NA,TRBV11-2,TRBJ2-1,NA,CASSQTSYNEQFF,TGTGCCAGCAGCCAGACCAGTTACAATGAGCAGTTCTTC
NA,TRBV10-2,TRBJ2-7,few,CASSKAGRYEQYF,TGCGCCAGCAGTAAGGCAGGGAGATACGAGCAGTACTTC
TRBD2,TRBV29-1,TRBJ2-5,NA,CSVGTGGQETQYF,TGCAGCGTTGGGACGGGGGGACAAGAGACCCAGTACTTC
NA,TRBV7-2,TRBJ2-7,NA,CASSLEGGHYEQYF,TGTGCCAGCAGCTTAGAAGGGGGACATTACGAGCAGTACTTC
TRBD1,TRBV30,TRBJ2-1,NA,CAWSRRQGWNEQFF,TGTGCCTGGAGTAGGAGACAGGGATGGAATGAGCAGTTCTTC
NA,TRBV25-1,TRBJ1-3,NA,CASSDAGRSSGNTIYF,TGTGCCAGCAGTGACGCTGGACGATCTTCTGGAAACACCATATATTTT
TRBD2,TRBV6-1,TRBJ2-7,NA,CASSYPAGASEQYF,TGTGCCAGCAGTTATCCAGCGGGAGCTAGCGAGCAGTACTTC